This T cell receptor beta chain was identified in a study of cytomegalovirus exposure and HLA in healthy donors. Use of 60 Vbeta and 13 Jbeta primers characterized the PCR. Generated by immunoSEQ multiplex PCR, the TCRdb table keeps only in-frame clones and is missing some. This sample contains tens of thousands of clones. Worth noting for this clone: No antigen is known for it.

Findings and caveats of the study: TCR beta chains numbering under 200 were designated cytomegalovirus-associated. A classifier reportedly called cytomegalovirus status with high sensitivity and specificity.

This clonotype was sampled from a woman aged 25 to 39 in good health and CMV-seronegative. The material sequenced was PBMCs.

CDR3 loop: CAWSRPGGDTGELFF. The CDR3 DNA reads TGTGCCTGGAGTAGGCCGGGAGGGGACACCGGGGAGCTGTTTTTT. This chain uses TRBV30 with TRBJ2-2; the match to TRBD2 covers 8 bases. Trimming at V came to 2 bases and at J to 3 bases, leaving 5 bases not matched to a gene. Germline V gives CDR1 GTSNPN, CDR2 SVGIG (reference sequence). The CDR3 is 15 amino acids.